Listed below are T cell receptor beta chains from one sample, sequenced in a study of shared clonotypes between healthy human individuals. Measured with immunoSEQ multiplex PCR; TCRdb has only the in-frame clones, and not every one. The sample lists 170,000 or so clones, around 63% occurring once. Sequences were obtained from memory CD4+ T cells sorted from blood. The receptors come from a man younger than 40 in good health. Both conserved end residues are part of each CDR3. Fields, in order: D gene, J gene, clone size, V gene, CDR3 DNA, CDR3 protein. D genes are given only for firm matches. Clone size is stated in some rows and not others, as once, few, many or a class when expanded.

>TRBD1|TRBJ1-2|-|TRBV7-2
TGTGCCAGCAGCACGGGACAGGTCTACTATGGCTACACCTTC
CASSTGQVYYGYTF
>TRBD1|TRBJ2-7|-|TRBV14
TGTGCCAGCAGCCGACCTTTGGGACAGGGCCACGAGCAGTACTTC
CASSRPLGQGHEQYF
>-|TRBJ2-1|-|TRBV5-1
TGCGCCAGCAGCTGGTCGGTGGTTGACAATGAGCAGTTCTTC
CASSWSVVDNEQFF
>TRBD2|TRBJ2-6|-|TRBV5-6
TGTGCCAGCAGCCCGGGACTACTAACCTCTGGGGCCAACGTCCTGACTTTC
CASSPGLLTSGANVLTF
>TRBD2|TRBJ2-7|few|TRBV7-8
TGTGCCAGCAGCCCTCGCCTCGGACTAGCGGGAGGCCACGAGCAGTACTTC
CASSPRLGLAGGHEQYF
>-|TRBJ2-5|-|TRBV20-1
TGCAGTGCTAATTGGGGGGAGACCCAGTACTTC
CSANWGETQYF
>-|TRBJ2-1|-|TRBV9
TGTGCCAGCAGCGTAGGAAGGGAGAATGAGCAGTTCTTC
CASSVGRENEQFF
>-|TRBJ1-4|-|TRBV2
TGTGCCAGCAGTGTGGGTAGGGACGAAAAACTGTTTTTT
CASSVGRDEKLFF
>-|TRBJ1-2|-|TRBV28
TGTGCCTGCGGGACTAACTATGGCTACACCTTC
CACGTNYGYTF
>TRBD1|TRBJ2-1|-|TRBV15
TGTGCCACCAGCAGGGCCGGGACAGGTGGGAATGAGCAGTTCTTC
CATSRAGTGGNEQFF
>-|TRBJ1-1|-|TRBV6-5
TGTGCCAGCTTGGGAGTCACTGAAGCTTTCTTT
CASLGVTEAFF
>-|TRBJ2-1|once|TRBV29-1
TGCAGCGTTGAAAGCGACAATGAGCAGTTCTTC
CSVESDNEQFF
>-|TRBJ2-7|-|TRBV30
TGTGCCGTTCGGTACGACTCCTACGAGCAGTACTTC
CAVRYDSYEQYF
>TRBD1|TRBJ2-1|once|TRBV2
TGTGCCAGCAGAAAAAGGACAGGGGTGGGCAGTGAGCAGTTCTTC
CASRKRTGVGSEQFF
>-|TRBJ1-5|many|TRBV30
TGTGCCTGGAGGTCATTCCCGGGGAACCATCAGCCCCAGCATTTT
CAWRSFPGNHQPQHF
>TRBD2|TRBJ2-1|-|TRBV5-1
TGCGCCAGCAGCCCCTCCGGGAGCGGGAGTTTAAATGAGCAGTTCTTC
CASSPSGSGSLNEQFF
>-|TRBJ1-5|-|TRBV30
TGTGCCTGGAGTGTTGGGGGAGGTGATCAGCCCCAGCATTTT
CAWSVGGGDQPQHF
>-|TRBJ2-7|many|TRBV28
TGTGCCAGCAGCATTAGTATCCCCCCCCACGAGCAGTACTTC
CASSISIPPHEQYF
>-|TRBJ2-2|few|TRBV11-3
TGTGCCAGCAGCTTAGAGGGATCCGGGGAGCTGTTTTTT
CASSLEGSGELFF
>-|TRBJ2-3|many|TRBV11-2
TGTGCCAGCAGGGCTACCCTCAGGACCACAGATACGCAGTATTTT
CASRATLRTTDTQYF
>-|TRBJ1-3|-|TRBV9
TGTGCCAGCAGCGTAACGTGGGACACCGGAAACACCATATATTTT
CASSVTWDTGNTIYF
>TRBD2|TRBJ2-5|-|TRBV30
TGTGCCTGGAGTGTAGGGACTAGCTCCGAGACCCAGTACTTC
CAWSVGTSSETQYF
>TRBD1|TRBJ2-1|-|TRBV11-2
TGTGCCAGCAGCTCTTTAATTGGGGGCCGGGACAGCTACAATGAGCAGTTCTTC
CASSSLIGGRDSYNEQFF
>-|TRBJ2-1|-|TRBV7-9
TGTGCCAGCAGCAAGGCGGGACCACATGAGCAGTTCTTC
CASSKAGPHEQFF
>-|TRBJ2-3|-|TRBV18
TGTGCCAGCTCACCACTGGGTGACACAGATACGCAGTATTTT
CASSPLGDTDTQYF
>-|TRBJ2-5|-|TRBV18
TGTGCCAGCCGGGTCGTTTTCAGCGAGACCCAGTACTTC
CASRVVFSETQYF
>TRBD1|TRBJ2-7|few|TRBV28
TGTGCCAGCAGTTTCAGGGACAGGAGGTACGAGCAGTACTTC
CASSFRDRRYEQYF
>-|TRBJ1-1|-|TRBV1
TGCACCAGCAGCCAAGATGGGGAGGGAAGGGGAGTTTCTGAAGCTTTCTTT
CTSSQDGEGRGVSEAFF
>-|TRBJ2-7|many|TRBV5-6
TGTGCCAGCAGCTTGGTCCACGATACTAGAGATTACGAGCAGTACTTC
CASSLVHDTRDYEQYF
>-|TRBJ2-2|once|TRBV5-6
TGTGCCAGCGGGAGGGGGGAGCTGTTTTTT
CASGRGELFF
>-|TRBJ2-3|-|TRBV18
TGTGCCAGCTCACCACCGACTTCGGCGGACTACACAGATACGCAGTATTTT
CASSPPTSADYTDTQYF